The 27 T cell receptor beta chains reported below all come from one sample, sequenced in a study of cytomegalovirus exposure and HLA in healthy donors. The assay was immunoSEQ multiplex PCR, and TCRdb's table has in-frame clones only and misses some. The sample has 65,000 to 85,000 clones; 85% to 95% are singletons. Specimen: PBMCs. All receptors come from a woman between 18 and 29 years old in good health and CMV-seronegative.

This chain uses TRBV13 with TRBJ2-3; D is perhaps TRBD2 (5 bases). The CDR3 is 15 amino acids. V was cut by 1 base and J by 2 bases, with 10 bases left in between. Looked up from germline, CDR1 is PRHDT and CDR2 is FYEKMQ (reference sequence). CDR3 nucleotide sequence: TGTGCCAGCAGCTTAGTCGGGGAGTTCACAGATACGCAGTATTTT. Residues: CASSLVGEFTDTQYF.

The V gene is TRBV6-5, the J gene TRBJ2-3, with D possibly being TRBD1 (6 bases). CDR1 and CDR2 from the germline V gene are MNHEY and SVGAGI. This CDR3 is built from 16 residues. V lost 2 bases to trimming and J lost 4 bases, with 16 bases between them. Written as DNA, the CDR3 is TGTGCCAGCAGTTACCGTGGAATAGGGGGTGCAGATACGCAGTATTTT. Its translation: CASSYRGIGGADTQYF.

The DNA of the CDR3 is TGCGCCAGCAGTCCTGACAGGGACACGCCAAGTGAGCAGTTCTTC. Protein: CASSPDRDTPSEQFF. The chain has TRBV4-3 and TRBJ2-1; TRBD1 matches at 7 bases. V was clipped by 6 bases and J by 9 bases; unmatched bases: 14. The CDR3 has 15 amino acids. Germline CDR1 and CDR2: LGHNA and YSLEER.

V usage is TRBV9 and J usage is TRBJ1-3; weak D call: TRBD1 (6 bases). The CDR3 spans 17 residues. The V gene's germline CDR1 is SGDLS and CDR2 YYNGEE. V was cut by 5 bases and J by 4 bases, with 22 bases left in between. The CDR3: CASSATPGQTAGNTIYF. Written as DNA, the CDR3 is TGTGCCAGCAGTGCCACCCCGGGACAAACAGCGGGAAACACCATATATTTT.

The table lists this clone with a few counts. DNA for the CDR3: TGTGCCGGACAGGGGTCAAACTATGGCTACACCTTC. Residues: CAGQGSNYGYTF. The V gene is TRBV30, the J gene TRBJ1-2, with 9 positions matching TRBD1. J was trimmed by 2 bases and V by 8 bases; bases with no gene match: 3. From germline, CDR1 is GTSNPN and CDR2 SVGIG (reference sequence). CDR3 length: 12 amino acids.

J is TRBJ1-5 and V is TRBV6-4; 8 nucleotides match TRBD1. The V segment lost 10 bases and the J segment 3 bases; nucleotides outside the gene matches: 8. CDR1 is MRHNA and CDR2 is SNTAGT in the germline V gene. This CDR3 comprises 14 residues. The CDR3: CATKMTGDNQPQHF. The CDR3 DNA reads TGTGCCACCAAGATGACAGGGGACAATCAGCCCCAGCATTTT.

This rearrangement joins TRBV5-6 to TRBJ1-1; D gene uncertain. The CDR3 has 16 amino acids. The V end was cut by 0 bases, the J end by 7 bases, with 19 bases between. CDR1 SGHDT and CDR2 YYEEEE come from the germline V gene. Here the CDR3 DNA reads TGTGCCAGCAGCTTGGGGGTGCGAGGCCCAGTGATTGAAGCTTTCTTT. It codes for CASSLGVRGPVIEAFF.

This clone was counted once. The chain recombines TRBV10-1 with TRBJ2-3, with 8 bases lining up with TRBD2. The CDR3 consists of 16 residues. CDR1 WNHNN and CDR2 SYGVQD come from the germline V gene (reference sequence). V dropped 3 bases and J dropped 3; count of bases not matched to a gene: 8. The CDR3 sequence: CASSELPGLGTDTQYF. In nucleotides, the CDR3 is TGCGCCAGCAGTGAACTACCGGGACTAGGAACAGATACGCAGTATTTT.

This clone was recorded only once. The chain joins TRBV4-3 to TRBJ2-7; TRBD2 is a possible D gene (5 bases). V lost 2 bases to trimming and J lost 2 bases, with 10 bases between them. Germline V lookup: CDR1 LGHNA, CDR2 YSLEER. The CDR3 extends over 14 amino acids. The CDR3 DNA is TGCGCCAGCAGCCAATACACCGGGACCTACGAGCAGTACTTC. It translates to CASSQYTGTYEQYF.

The V gene is TRBV11-2, the J gene TRBJ1-1, with no clear D. The CDR3 length is 16 residues. Germline V CDR1 and CDR2: SGHAT, FQNNGV. With 5 bases removed from V and 1 base from J, the gap between germline ends came to 17 bases. This CDR3 reads CASSGLGRGANTEAFF. CDR3 nucleotide sequence: TGTGCCAGCAGCGGCCTCGGGCGGGGTGCGAACACTGAAGCTTTCTTT.

The chain couples TRBV27 to TRBJ2-1; 12 bases are shared with TRBD2. This CDR3 spans 17 amino acids. The V segment lost 1 base and the J segment 5 bases; nucleotides outside the gene matches: 6. Per the germline V gene, CDR1 is MNHEY and CDR2 is SMNVEV (reference sequence). The CDR3 DNA reads as TGTGCCAGCAGTTTATTTCAAGGACTAGCGGGGAACAATGAGCAGTTCTTC. Translated, it gives CASSLFQGLAGNNEQFF.

The chain joins TRBV5-1 to TRBJ2-2, with D perhaps matching TRBD1 (8 bases). Germline CDR1 reads SGHRS; CDR2 reads YFSETQ. Trimming cost V 5 bases and J 1 base, with 12 bases left between them. The CDR3 is 15 amino acids. The CDR3 spells CASRGGTGNTGELFF. DNA for the CDR3: TGCGCCAGCAGGGGAGGGACAGGGAACACCGGGGAGCTGTTTTTT.

The genes are TRBV7-2 and TRBJ2-7; 7 bases agree with TRBD1. Looked up from germline, CDR1 is SGHTA and CDR2 is FQGNSA. CDR3 length equals 18 residues. Unmatched junction bases numbered 14, after V lost 2 bases and J lost 1 base. The CDR3 loop reads CASSLTEERKGASYEQYF. The DNA for the CDR3 is TGTGCCAGCAGCTTAACCGAGGAAAGAAAGGGGGCTTCCTACGAGCAGTACTTC.

The CDR3 DNA reads TGCGCCAGCAGACCTACCGCAGGGGTAGCAACTAATGAAAAACTGTTTTTT. This translates into CASRPTAGVATNEKLFF. This chain links TRBV5-1 with TRBJ1-4; perhaps TRBD1 as D (6 bases). The CDR3 sequence is 17 residues long. Germline V gives CDR1 SGHRS, CDR2 YFSETQ. Trimming took off 5 bases at V and 0 bases at J, with 17 bases between the two ends.

This clone was seen just once. The chain couples TRBV7-2 to TRBJ2-3, with 9 positions matching TRBD2. Per germline, CDR1 SGHTA and CDR2 FQGNSA. There are 15 residues in the CDR3. J lost 7 bases, V lost 7 bases, and 12 bases had no gene match. CDR3 in amino acids: CASTQGGGATHTQYF. DNA for the CDR3: TGTGCCAGCACCCAAGGCGGGGGGGCAACCCATACGCAGTATTTT.

This rearrangement joins TRBV2 to TRBJ2-4; 8 bases fit TRBD2. The germline gives CDR1 SNHLY, CDR2 FYNNEI. J was trimmed by 8 bases and V by 5 bases; bases with no gene match: 8. The CDR3 consists of 14 residues. The CDR3 loop reads CASSRTSPIDIQYF. CDR3 coding DNA: TGTGCCAGCAGTCGGACTAGCCCAATAGACATTCAGTACTTC.

This chain links TRBV28 with TRBJ1-2; no definite D call. CDR1 is MDHEN, CDR2 SYDVKM, per germline. The V end lost 6 bases, the J end lost 5 bases, and 7 bases lay between the germline ends. The CDR3 extends over 11 amino acids. The CDR3 loop is CASSPTYGYTF. DNA of the CDR3: TGTGCCAGCAGCCCCACTTATGGCTACACCTTC.

This sequence joins TRBV27 and TRBJ2-7; maybe TRBD1 (8 bases). This CDR3 comprises 14 residues. CDR1 is MNHEY and CDR2 is SMNVEV in the germline V gene (reference sequence). Trimming took 5 bases from V and 7 from J, leaving 18 bases between them. Here the CDR3 reads CASSTGGASWEQYF. CDR3 bases: TGTGCCAGCAGTACAGGGGGGGCTTCTTGGGAGCAGTACTTC.

The chain combines TRBV23-1 with TRBJ2-3, with 9 positions matching TRBD2. TRBV23-1 has ORF status, its function being uncertain. This CDR3 spans 17 amino acids. After removal of 1 base from V and 5 bases from J, the junction contained 10 bases not matched to a gene. The CDR3 bases are TGCGCCAGCAGTCAATTTCCGTCGCGGGGGGGAGTAGATACGCAGTATTTT. This gives the protein CASSQFPSRGGVDTQYF.

J is TRBJ1-3 and V is TRBV11-2; D is possibly TRBD1 (5 bases). Trimming pared 4 bases from V and 1 base from J, leaving 11 bases between. This CDR3 spans 15 amino acids. Germline V CDR1 and CDR2: SGHAT, FQNNGV. CDR3 protein: CASSSAGKSGNTIYF. The DNA of the CDR3 is TGTGCCAGCAGCTCCGCAGGGAAGTCTGGAAACACCATATATTTT.

This chain connects TRBV5-1 to TRBJ2-2; TRBD1 agrees at 7 bases. Germline CDR1 SGHRS, CDR2 YFSETQ. V shed 2 bases, J shed 1 base, and the junction held 5 bases outside the gene matches. This CDR3 spans 16 amino acids. The CDR3 spells CASSLNRGLNTGELFF. The CDR3 DNA is TGCGCCAGCAGCTTAAACAGGGGCCTGAACACCGGGGAGCTGTTTTTT.

This clone was seen once. The chain's CDR3 is CASTPQGWAKAFF. The CDR3 DNA reads as TGTGCCAGCACTCCTCAGGGGTGGGCCAAAGCTTTCTTT. The J gene is TRBJ1-1, the V gene TRBV7-2, with TRBD1 as a possible D gene (6 bases). Germline CDR1 is SGHTA and CDR2 is FQGNSA. Trimming pared 7 bases from V and 9 bases from J, leaving 18 bases between. This CDR3 has 13 amino acids.

The chain combines TRBV6-4 with TRBJ2-1, with D possibly matching TRBD1 (7 bases). Germline CDR1 and CDR2: MRHNA and SNTAGT. The CDR3 spans 16 residues. Between the trimmed V and J ends, which lost 0 bases and 2 bases, there was a span of 11 bases. CDR3: CASSDSEGAPYNEQFF. The CDR3 DNA reads TGTGCCAGCAGTGACTCGGAGGGGGCACCCTACAATGAGCAGTTCTTC.

This chain joins TRBV5-1 and TRBJ1-3; 10 positions match TRBD1. Germline lookup yields CDR1 SGHRS and CDR2 YFSETQ. The V segment lost 0 bases and the J segment 0 bases; nucleotides outside the gene matches: 3. There are 17 residues in the CDR3. Here the CDR3 DNA reads TGCGCCAGCAGCTTGGTGACAGGGGGCTTCTCTGGAAACACCATATATTTT. Protein: CASSLVTGGFSGNTIYF. Full variable domain (rest looked up from reference TRBV5-1 and TRBJ1-3): KAGVTQTPRYLIKTRGQQVTLSCSPISGHRSVSWYQQTPGQGLQFLFEYFSETQRNKGNFPGRFSGRQFSNSRSEMNVSTLELGDSALYLCASSLVTGGFSGNTIYFGEGSWLTVV.

This rearrangement joins TRBV9 to TRBJ2-7, with D possibly being TRBD1 (5 bases). Per the germline V gene, CDR1 is SGDLS and CDR2 is YYNGEE. This CDR3 is 16 amino acids long. V dropped 4 bases and J dropped 0 bases, with 17 bases sitting between them. The CDR3 protein is CASSPRQGLSSYEQYF. CDR3 in DNA: TGTGCCAGCAGCCCAAGGCAGGGCCTGAGCTCCTACGAGCAGTACTTC.

This sequence joins TRBV29-1 and TRBJ2-4, with D possibly matching TRBD2 (5 bases). Germline V lookup: CDR1 SQVTM, CDR2 ANQGSEA. V gave up 5 bases and J gave up 3 bases, with 14 bases separating them. This CDR3 is 14 amino acids long. Here the CDR3 DNA reads TGCAGCGTTCTCCGTAGAGCGGACAAAAACATTCAGTACTTC. Protein: CSVLRRADKNIQYF.

The chain recombines TRBV4-1 with TRBJ1-5; D not certain. Trimming stripped 1 base from V and 4 bases from J, with 11 bases between. Germline V CDR1 and CDR2: MGHRA, YSYEKL. The CDR3 spans 15 residues. CDR3 sequence: CASSQAEAMNQPQHF. The CDR3 DNA reads as TGCGCCAGCAGCCAAGCGGAGGCAATGAATCAGCCCCAGCATTTT.